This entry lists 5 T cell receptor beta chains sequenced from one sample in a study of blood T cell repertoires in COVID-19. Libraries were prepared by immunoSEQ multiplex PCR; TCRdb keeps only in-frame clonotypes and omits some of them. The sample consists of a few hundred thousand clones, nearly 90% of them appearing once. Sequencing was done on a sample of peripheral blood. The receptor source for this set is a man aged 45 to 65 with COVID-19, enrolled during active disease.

The DNA of the CDR3 is TGTGCCAGCAGTGAACCGGGACAGGGGTTTGGCTATGGCTACACCTTC. It yields the protein CASSEPGQGFGYGYTF. V gene TRBV25-1 combines with J gene TRBJ1-2; 10 bases agree with TRBD1. This CDR3 contains 16 residues. The J segment lost 4 bases and the V segment lost 2 bases, leaving 7 bases of the junction unmatched. Germline V CDR1 and CDR2: MGHDK, SYGVNS.

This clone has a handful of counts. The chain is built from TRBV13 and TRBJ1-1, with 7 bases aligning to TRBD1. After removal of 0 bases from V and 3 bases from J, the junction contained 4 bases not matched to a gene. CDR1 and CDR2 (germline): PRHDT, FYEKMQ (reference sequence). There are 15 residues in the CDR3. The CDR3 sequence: CASSLGDRRYTEAFF. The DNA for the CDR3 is TGTGCCAGCAGCTTAGGGGACAGGAGATACACTGAAGCTTTCTTT.

The DNA of the CDR3 is TGTGCCAGCTCACCATCAGGGCACGAGCAGTACTTC. Residues: CASSPSGHEQYF. The chain combines TRBV18 with TRBJ2-7; D might be TRBD1 (5 bases). From germline, CDR1 is KGHSH and CDR2 LQKENI. This CDR3 is 12 amino acids long. Trimming cost V 2 bases and J 5 bases, with 7 bases left between them.

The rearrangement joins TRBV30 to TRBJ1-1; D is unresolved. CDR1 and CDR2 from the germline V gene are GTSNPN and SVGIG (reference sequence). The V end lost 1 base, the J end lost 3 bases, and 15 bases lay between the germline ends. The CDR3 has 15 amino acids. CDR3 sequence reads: CAWSAYSGGDTEAFF. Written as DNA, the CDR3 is TGTGCCTGGAGTGCTTATTCAGGCGGGGACACTGAAGCTTTCTTT.

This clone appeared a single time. This chain's CDR3 is CASSQLDSEAFF. DNA of the CDR3: TGTGCCAGTAGCCAGTTGGACAGCGAAGCTTTCTTT. The V call is TRBV19, the J call TRBJ1-1, with D perhaps matching TRBD1 (6 bases). V shed 6 bases and J shed 8 bases, with 13 bases lying between them. Per the germline V gene, CDR1 is LNHDA and CDR2 is SQIVND (reference sequence). The CDR3 covers 12 residues.